These 15 T cell receptor beta chains came from one sample sequenced in a study of blood T cell repertoires in COVID-19. Assay used: immunoSEQ multiplex PCR; TCRdb lists only in-frame clones, some missing. The profile shows about 160,000 clones, approximately 86% of them singletons. The sequencing input was peripheral blood. The receptors were gathered from a woman aged 40 to 50 with COVID-19, enrolled during active disease.

The chain couples TRBV7-2 to TRBJ2-7; D unclear. Germline V gene sequence: CDR1 SGHTA, CDR2 FQGNSA. The V gene lost 7 bases and the J gene lost 2 bases, with 15 bases spanning the gap. The CDR3 loop spans 14 amino acids. The CDR3 reads CASKTRQAAYEQYF. The CDR3 nucleotides are TGTGCCAGCAAAACTCGGCAGGCCGCCTACGAGCAGTACTTC.

The chain employs TRBV28 and TRBJ2-1; 13 bases align to TRBD2. Unmatched junction bases numbered 7, after V lost 5 bases and J lost 9 bases. Germline lookup yields CDR1 MDHEN and CDR2 SYDVKM. The length of the CDR3 is 15 residues. The CDR3 sequence: CASSPWTSGSVEQFF. The CDR3 coding sequence is TGTGCCAGCAGTCCCTGGACTAGCGGGAGCGTTGAGCAGTTCTTC. Combining the CDR3 with reference TRBV28 and TRBJ2-1 gives the whole variable domain DVKVTQSSRYLVKRTGEKVFLECVQDMDHENMFWYRQDPGLGLRLIYFSYDVKMKEKGDIPEGYSVSREKKERFSLILESASTNQTSMYLCASSPWTSGSVEQFFGPGTRLTVL.

The chain couples TRBV19 to TRBJ2-7, with TRBD1 matching 8 bases. The CDR3 is made up of 13 amino acids. Unmatched junction bases numbered 2, after V lost 4 bases and J lost 3 bases. The V gene's germline CDR1 is LNHDA and CDR2 SQIVND (reference sequence). The CDR3 sequence: CASSKGQGYEQYV. Written as DNA, the CDR3 is TGTGCCAGTAGTAAAGGACAGGGCTACGAGCAGTACGTC.

The V gene is TRBV28, the J gene TRBJ2-4; 7 bases line up with TRBD2. The V segment lost 1 base and the J segment 4 bases; nucleotides outside the gene matches: 13. Germline V gives CDR1 MDHEN, CDR2 SYDVKM. The length of the CDR3 is 18 residues. The CDR3 region has the DNA TGTGCCAGCAGTTTATCCGGGGGAGGGGCAGGTCCAAAAAACATTCAGTACTTC. Amino acids: CASSLSGGGAGPKNIQYF.

The CDR3 protein is CASSELAGGRYEQYF. Here the CDR3 DNA reads TGTGCCAGCAGTGAATTAGCGGGAGGCCGCTACGAGCAGTACTTC. V is TRBV6-1 and J is TRBJ2-7, with 10 bases identical to TRBD2. The CDR3 is made up of 15 amino acids. The J segment lost 3 bases and the V segment lost 2 bases, leaving 4 bases of the junction unmatched. From germline, CDR1 is MNHNS and CDR2 SASEGT.

This clone appeared once. The chain carries TRBV5-1 and TRBJ2-3; 11 bases map to TRBD2. CDR3 length equals 16 residues. J was trimmed by 5 bases and V by 0 bases; bases with no gene match: 5. The germline V gene has CDR1 SGHRS and CDR2 YFSETQ. CDR3 protein: CASSLALAGGIDTQYF. The CDR3, as DNA: TGCGCCAGCAGCTTGGCCCTAGCGGGAGGTATAGATACGCAGTATTTT.

This clone showed up just once. The V and J genes are TRBV19 and TRBJ1-2; possible D gene TRBD1, 6 bases. The CDR3 extends over 14 amino acids. Deletions cut 3 bases from V and 10 bases from J, with 18 bases between. Germline V gene lookup returns CDR1 LNHDA and CDR2 SQIVND (reference sequence). CDR3 amino acids: CASSMNRESLSYTF. The CDR3 DNA reads TGTGCCAGTAGTATGAACAGGGAGTCTTTGTCCTACACCTTC.

This chain joins TRBV11-2 and TRBJ1-2, with 7 bases lining up with TRBD1. The CDR3 runs 14 residues. Trimming removed 5 bases from V and 3 bases from J; junction bases left unmatched: 6. CDR1 is SGHAT and CDR2 is FQNNGV in the germline V gene. CDR3 in DNA: TGTGCCAGCAGCCCCTCCGGGACAGACTATGGCTACACCTTC. It translates to CASSPSGTDYGYTF.

This chain joins TRBV28 and TRBJ1-5; perhaps TRBD1 as D (5 bases). The germline V gene has CDR1 MDHEN and CDR2 SYDVKM. This CDR3 region has 13 residues. V shed 4 bases and J shed 7 bases, with 11 bases lying between them. DNA of the CDR3: TGTGCCAGCAGTTCAGGGCTGAGGCAGCCCCAGCATTTT. The encoded protein is CASSSGLRQPQHF.

The J gene is TRBJ2-1, the V gene TRBV5-1; 10 nucleotides line up with TRBD2. Germline V gives CDR1 SGHRS, CDR2 YFSETQ. The CDR3 sequence is 16 residues long. Germline trimming cut 0 bases from V and 7 bases from J; bases unmatched to any gene: 7. CDR3 region: CASSLEAGGVKNEQFF. The CDR3 nucleotides are TGCGCCAGCAGCTTGGAAGCGGGAGGGGTCAAAAATGAGCAGTTCTTC.

The genes are TRBV21-1 and TRBJ2-6; the DNA was not used to check the table's D call, TRBD2. TRBV21-1 represents a pseudogene. CDR3 length: 17 residues. DNA of the CDR3: TGTGCCAGCAGCAAAAGGAGGGCCCGCTCTGGGGCCAACGTCCTGACTTTC. This translates into CASSKRRARSGANVLTF.

The chain joins TRBV4-1 to TRBJ1-1; D unresolved. V lost 0 bases, J lost 7 bases, and 12 bases lay in between. Germline CDR1 MGHRA, CDR2 YSYEKL. This CDR3 has 14 residues. CDR3 sequence (DNA): TGCGCCAGCAGCCAAGATCGAACGAGAAATGAAGCTTTCTTT. It encodes CASSQDRTRNEAFF.

Only a few counts were recorded for this clone. The CDR3: CASSAQLGYEQYF. In DNA, the CDR3 is TGTGCCAGCAGCGCACAGCTGGGCTACGAGCAGTACTTC. This chain connects TRBV9 to TRBJ2-7, with D unresolved. In germline, CDR1 is SGDLS, CDR2 YYNGEE. The length of the CDR3 is 13 residues. V dropped 3 bases and J dropped 3 bases, with 10 bases sitting between them. Full variable domain (outside the CDR3, taken from reference TRBV9 and TRBJ2-7): DSGVTQTPKHLITATGQRVTLRCSPRSGDLSVYWYQQSLDQGLQFLIQYYNGEERAKGNILERFSAQQFPDLHSELNLSSLELGDSALYFCASSAQLGYEQYFGPGTRLTVT.

The chain combines TRBV2 with TRBJ2-1; 7 bases are a match to TRBD1. The germline CDR1 and CDR2 sequences are SNHLY and FYNNEI. This CDR3 is built from 15 residues. V shed 6 bases, J shed 2 bases, and the junction held 7 bases outside the gene matches. The CDR3 spells CASSQTGTPYNEQFF. Written as DNA, the CDR3 is TGTGCCAGCAGCCAGACAGGGACCCCCTACAATGAGCAGTTCTTC.

The rearrangement uses TRBV2 and TRBJ1-6, with 7 bases aligning to TRBD1. This CDR3 comprises 16 residues. Germline V CDR1 and CDR2: SNHLY, FYNNEI. Trimming took 6 bases from V and 7 from J; bases not matched to a gene: 12. This CDR3 is CASRGSGGGGNSPLHF. For the CDR3, the DNA is TGTGCCAGCAGAGGAAGTGGAGGGGGCGGGAATTCACCCCTCCACTTT.